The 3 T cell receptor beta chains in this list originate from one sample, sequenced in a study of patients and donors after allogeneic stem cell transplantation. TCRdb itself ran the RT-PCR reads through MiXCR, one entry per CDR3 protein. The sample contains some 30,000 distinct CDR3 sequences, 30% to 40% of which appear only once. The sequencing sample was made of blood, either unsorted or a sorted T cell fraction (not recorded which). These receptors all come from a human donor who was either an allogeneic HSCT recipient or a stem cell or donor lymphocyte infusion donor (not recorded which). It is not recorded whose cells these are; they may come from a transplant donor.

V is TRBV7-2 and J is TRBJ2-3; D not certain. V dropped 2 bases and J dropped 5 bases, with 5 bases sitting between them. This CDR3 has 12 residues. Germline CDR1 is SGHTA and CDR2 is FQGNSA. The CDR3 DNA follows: TGTGCCAGCAGCTTATGGCTAGATACGCAGTATTTT. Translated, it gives CASSLWLDTQYF.

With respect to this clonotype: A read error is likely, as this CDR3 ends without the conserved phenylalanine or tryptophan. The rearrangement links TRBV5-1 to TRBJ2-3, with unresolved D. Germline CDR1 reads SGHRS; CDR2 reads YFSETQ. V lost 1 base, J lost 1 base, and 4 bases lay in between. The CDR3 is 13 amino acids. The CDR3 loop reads CASSLQGTDTQYL. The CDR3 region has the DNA TGCGCCAGCAGCTTGCAGGGCACAGATACGCAGTATTTG.

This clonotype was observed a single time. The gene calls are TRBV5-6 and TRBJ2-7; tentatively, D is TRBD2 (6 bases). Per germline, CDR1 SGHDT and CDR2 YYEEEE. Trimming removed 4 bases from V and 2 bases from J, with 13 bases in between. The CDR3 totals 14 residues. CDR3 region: CASSHPGEAYEQYV. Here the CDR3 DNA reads TGTGCCAGCAGCCACCCGGGGGAGGCCTACGAGCAGTACGTC.